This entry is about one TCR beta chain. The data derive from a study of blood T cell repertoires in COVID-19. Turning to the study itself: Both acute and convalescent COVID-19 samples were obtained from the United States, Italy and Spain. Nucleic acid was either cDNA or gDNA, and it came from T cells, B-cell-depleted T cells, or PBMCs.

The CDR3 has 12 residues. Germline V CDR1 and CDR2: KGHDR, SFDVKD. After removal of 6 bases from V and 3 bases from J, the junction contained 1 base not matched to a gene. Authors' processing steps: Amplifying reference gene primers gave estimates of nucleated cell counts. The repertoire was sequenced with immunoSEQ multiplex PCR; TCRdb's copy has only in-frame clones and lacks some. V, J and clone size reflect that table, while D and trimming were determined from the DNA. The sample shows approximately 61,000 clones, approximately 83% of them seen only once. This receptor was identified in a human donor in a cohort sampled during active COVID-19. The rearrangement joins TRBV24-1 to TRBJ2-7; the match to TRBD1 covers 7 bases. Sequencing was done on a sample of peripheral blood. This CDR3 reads CATSRDSYEQYF. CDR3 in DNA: TGTGCCACCAGTCGGGACAGCTACGAGCAGTACTTC.